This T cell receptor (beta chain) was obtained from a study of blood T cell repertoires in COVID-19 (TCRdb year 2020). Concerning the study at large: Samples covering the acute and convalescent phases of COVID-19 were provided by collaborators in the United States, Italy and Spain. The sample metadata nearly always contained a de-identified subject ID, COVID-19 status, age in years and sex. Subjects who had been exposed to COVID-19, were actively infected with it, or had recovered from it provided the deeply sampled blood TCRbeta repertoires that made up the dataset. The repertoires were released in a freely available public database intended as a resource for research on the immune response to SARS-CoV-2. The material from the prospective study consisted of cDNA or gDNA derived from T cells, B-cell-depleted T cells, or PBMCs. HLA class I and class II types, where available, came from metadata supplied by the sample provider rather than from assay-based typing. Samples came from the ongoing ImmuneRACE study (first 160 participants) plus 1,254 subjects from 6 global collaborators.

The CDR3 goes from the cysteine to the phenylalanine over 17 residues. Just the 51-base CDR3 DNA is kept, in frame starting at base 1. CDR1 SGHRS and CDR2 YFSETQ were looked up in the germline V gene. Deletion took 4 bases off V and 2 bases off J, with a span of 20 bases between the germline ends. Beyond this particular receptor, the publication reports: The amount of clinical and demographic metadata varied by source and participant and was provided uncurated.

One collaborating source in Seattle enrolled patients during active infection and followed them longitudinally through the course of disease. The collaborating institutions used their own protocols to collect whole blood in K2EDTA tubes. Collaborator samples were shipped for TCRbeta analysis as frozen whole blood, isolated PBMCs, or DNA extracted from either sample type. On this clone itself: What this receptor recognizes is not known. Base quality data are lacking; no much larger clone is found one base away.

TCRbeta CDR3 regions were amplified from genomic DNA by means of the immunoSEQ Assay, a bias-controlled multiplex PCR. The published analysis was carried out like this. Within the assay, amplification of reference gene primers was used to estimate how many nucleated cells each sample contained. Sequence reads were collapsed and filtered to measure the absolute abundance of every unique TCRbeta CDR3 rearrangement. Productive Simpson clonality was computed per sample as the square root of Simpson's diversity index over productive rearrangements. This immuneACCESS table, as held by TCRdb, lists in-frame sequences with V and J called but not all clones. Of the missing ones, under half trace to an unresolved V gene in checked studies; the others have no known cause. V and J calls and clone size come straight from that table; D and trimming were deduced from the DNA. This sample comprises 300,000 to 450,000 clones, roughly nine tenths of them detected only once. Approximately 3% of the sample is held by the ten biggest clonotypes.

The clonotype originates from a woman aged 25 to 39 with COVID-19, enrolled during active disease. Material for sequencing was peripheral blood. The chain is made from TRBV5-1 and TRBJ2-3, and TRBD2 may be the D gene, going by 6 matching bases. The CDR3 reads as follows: CASSPGMAGSNTDTQYF. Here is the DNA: TGCGCCAGCAGCCCGGGAATGGCGGGGAGCAACACAGATACGCAGTATTTT.